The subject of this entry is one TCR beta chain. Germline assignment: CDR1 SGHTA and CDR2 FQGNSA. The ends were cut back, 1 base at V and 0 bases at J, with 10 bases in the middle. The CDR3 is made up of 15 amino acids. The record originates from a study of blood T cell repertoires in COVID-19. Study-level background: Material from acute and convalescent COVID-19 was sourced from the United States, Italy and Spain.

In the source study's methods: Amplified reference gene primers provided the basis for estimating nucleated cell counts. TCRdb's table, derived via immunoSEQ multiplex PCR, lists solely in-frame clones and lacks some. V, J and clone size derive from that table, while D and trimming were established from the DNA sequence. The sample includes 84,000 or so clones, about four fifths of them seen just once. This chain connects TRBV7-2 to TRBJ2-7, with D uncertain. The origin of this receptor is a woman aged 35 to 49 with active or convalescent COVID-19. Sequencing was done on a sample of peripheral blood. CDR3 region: CASSLEFGRSYEQYF. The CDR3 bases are TGTGCCAGCAGCTTAGAATTTGGGCGCTCCTACGAGCAGTACTTC. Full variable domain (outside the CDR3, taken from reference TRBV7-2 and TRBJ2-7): GAGVSQSPSNKVTEKGKDVELRCDPISGHTALYWYRQSLGQGLEFLIYFQGNSAPDKSGLPSDRFSAERTGGSVSTLTIQRTQQEDSAVYLCASSLEFGRSYEQYFGPGTRLTVT.